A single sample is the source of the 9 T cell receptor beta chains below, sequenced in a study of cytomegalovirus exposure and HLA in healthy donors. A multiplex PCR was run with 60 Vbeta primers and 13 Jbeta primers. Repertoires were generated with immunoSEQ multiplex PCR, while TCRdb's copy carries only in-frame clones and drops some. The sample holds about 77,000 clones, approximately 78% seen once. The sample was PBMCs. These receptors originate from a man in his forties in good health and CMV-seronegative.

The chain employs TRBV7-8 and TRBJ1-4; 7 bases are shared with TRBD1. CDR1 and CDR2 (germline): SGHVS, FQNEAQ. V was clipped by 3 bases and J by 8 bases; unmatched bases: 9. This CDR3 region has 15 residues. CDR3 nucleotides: TGTGCCAGCAGCTTGGGTGACAGGGACGTGGAAAAACTGTTTTTT. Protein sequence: CASSLGDRDVEKLFF.

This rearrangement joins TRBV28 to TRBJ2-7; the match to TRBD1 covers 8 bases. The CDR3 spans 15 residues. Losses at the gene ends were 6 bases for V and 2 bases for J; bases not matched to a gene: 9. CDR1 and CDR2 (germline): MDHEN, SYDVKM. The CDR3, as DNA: TGTGCCAGCAGCCAGCAGCAGGGGGCCCCCTACGAGCAGTACTTC. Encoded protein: CASSQQQGAPYEQYF.

The CDR3 DNA reads as TGTGCCAGCAGTTATAGCGGGGGGGTACGGATCGGAAACATTCAGTACTTC. As protein: CASSYSGGVRIGNIQYF. The chain recombines TRBV28 with TRBJ2-4; TRBD2 aligns across 11 bases. Germline CDR1 MDHEN, CDR2 SYDVKM. With V trimmed by 4 bases and J by 6 bases, 11 bases remained unmatched. This CDR3 contains 17 residues.

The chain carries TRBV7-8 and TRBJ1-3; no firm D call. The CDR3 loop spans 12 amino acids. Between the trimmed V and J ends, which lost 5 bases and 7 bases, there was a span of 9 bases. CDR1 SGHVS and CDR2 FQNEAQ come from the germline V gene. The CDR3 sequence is CASSPSGNTIYF. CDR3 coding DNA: TGTGCCAGCAGCCCCTCCGGGAACACCATATATTTT.

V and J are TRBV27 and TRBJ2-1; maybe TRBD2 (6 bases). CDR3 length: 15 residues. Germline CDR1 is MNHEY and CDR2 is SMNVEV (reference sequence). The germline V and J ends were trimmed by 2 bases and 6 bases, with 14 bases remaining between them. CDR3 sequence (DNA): TGTGCCAGCAGTTTACGAATTGCGGGGCCCAATGAGCAGTTCTTC. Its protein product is CASSLRIAGPNEQFF.

The CDR3 coding sequence is TGCAGTGCTAGATTCGATGAAAAACTGTTTTTT. Protein sequence: CSARFDEKLFF. This chain connects TRBV20-1 to TRBJ1-4; D uncertain. The CDR3 has 11 residues. Germline values: CDR1 DFQATT, CDR2 SNEGSKA (reference sequence). V was pared by 2 bases and J by 6 bases, with 4 bases between.

CDR3 loop: CASSLVGTGGYNEQFF. The CDR3 DNA reads as TGTGCCAGCAGCTTAGTGGGGACAGGGGGCTACAATGAGCAGTTCTTC. The chain links TRBV7-2 to TRBJ2-1, with 11 bases fitting TRBD1. V gave up 1 base and J gave up 3 bases; unmatched junction bases: 2. Per germline, CDR1 SGHTA and CDR2 FQGNSA. The CDR3 contains 16 residues.

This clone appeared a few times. This CDR3 is CASSPSLGTGDREQYF. CDR3 nucleotides: TGCGCCAGCAGCCCGAGTCTCGGGACAGGGGACCGGGAGCAGTACTTC. The chain employs TRBV4-1 and TRBJ2-7, with 10 nucleotides matching TRBD1. Germline CDR1 reads MGHRA; CDR2 reads YSYEKL. This CDR3 comprises 16 residues. Trimming cost V 4 bases and J 7 bases; bases outside gene matches: 13.

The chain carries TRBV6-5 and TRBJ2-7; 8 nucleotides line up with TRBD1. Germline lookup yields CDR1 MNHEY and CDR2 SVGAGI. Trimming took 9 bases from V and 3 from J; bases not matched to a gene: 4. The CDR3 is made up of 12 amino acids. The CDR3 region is CASRQGYYEQYF. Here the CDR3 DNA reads TGTGCCAGTAGACAGGGGTACTACGAGCAGTACTTC.